This T cell receptor beta chain is from a study of graft-versus-host responses after intestinal transplantation. Looking at the study overall: Recipients underwent multivisceral, liver-intestinal, or isolated intestinal transplants. Every transplant recipient was induced with anti-thymocyte globulin, then maintained on tacrolimus and steroids for 2 to 4 years.

Study findings and constraints: Detection of GvH clones occurred in recipient marrow, and some had their first appearance in ileum or blood. Early HvG declines after transplant were associated with peak circulating GvH clone levels.

With 4 bases removed from V and 3 bases from J, the gap between germline ends came to 17 bases. The germline V gene encodes CDR1 SGDLS and CDR2 YYNGEE. The CDR3 contains 15 residues. Of note for this clone: Its matching antigen is unknown.

Measured with immunoSEQ multiplex PCR; TCRdb has only the in-frame clones, and not every one. The sample holds tens of thousands of clones, approximately 93% seen once. Sample: unstimulated CD8+ T cells sorted from spleen or lymph node cells, taken before intestinal transplant. The sequence came from a human donor who received an intestinal transplant. V and J are TRBV9 and TRBJ2-7; a possible D gene is TRBD1 (8 bases). The CDR3 protein is CASSPGGGGVYEQYF. The CDR3 region has the DNA TGTGCCAGCAGCCCAGGGGGCGGGGGAGTCTACGAGCAGTACTTC.